This TCR beta chain was captured by sequencing in a study of blood T cell repertoires in COVID-19. Turning to the study itself: The samples span acute and convalescent COVID-19 from the United States, Italy and Spain. Nucleic acid was either cDNA or gDNA, and it came from T cells, B-cell-depleted T cells, or PBMCs.

Some clones are missing from TCRdb's copy, which holds only in-frame ones; the method was immunoSEQ multiplex PCR. The table records more than 60,000 clones, less than 90% of them present only once. The CDR3 contains 15 residues. The V gene's germline CDR1 is LNHDA and CDR2 SQIVND (reference sequence). V shed 4 bases, J shed 5 bases, and the junction held 10 bases outside the gene matches. The V gene is TRBV19, the J gene TRBJ1-1; TRBD1 aligns across 7 bases. The specimen was peripheral blood. The clonotype was recovered from a man in his fifties or sixties with acute or convalescent COVID-19. CDR3 sequence (DNA): TGTGCCAGTAGTAAAATGACCCAGGGGGATACTGAAGCTTTCTTT. This sequence encodes CASSKMTQGDTEAFF.